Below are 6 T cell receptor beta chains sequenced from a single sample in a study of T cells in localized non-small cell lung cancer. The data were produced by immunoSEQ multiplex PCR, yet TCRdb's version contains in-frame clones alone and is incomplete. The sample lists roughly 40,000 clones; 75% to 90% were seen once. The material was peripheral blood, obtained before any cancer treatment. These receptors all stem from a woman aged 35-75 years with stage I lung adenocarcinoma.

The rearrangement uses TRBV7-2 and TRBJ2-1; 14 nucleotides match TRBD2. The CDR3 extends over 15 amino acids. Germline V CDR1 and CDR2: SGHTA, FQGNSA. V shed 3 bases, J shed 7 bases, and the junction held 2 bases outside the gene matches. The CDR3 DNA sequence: TGTGCCAGCAGCTTCCGACTAGCGGGAGGGAATGAGCAGTTCTTC. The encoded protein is CASSFRLAGGNEQFF.

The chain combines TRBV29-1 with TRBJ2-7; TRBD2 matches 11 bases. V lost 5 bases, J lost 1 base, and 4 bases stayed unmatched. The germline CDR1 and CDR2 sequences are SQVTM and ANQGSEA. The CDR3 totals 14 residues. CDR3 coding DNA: TGCAGCGTTTGGGGGACTAGCGGATCCTACGAGCAGTACTTC. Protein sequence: CSVWGTSGSYEQYF.

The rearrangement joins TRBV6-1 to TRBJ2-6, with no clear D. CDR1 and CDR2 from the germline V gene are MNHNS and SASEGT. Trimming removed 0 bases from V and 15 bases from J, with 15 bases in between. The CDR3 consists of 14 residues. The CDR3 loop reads CASSEAPVLSALTF. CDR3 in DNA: TGTGCCAGCAGTGAAGCCCCGGTTCTTAGTGCCCTGACTTTC.

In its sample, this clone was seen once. As DNA, the CDR3 is TGTGCCAGCAGCTTAGGGTCAGGGGATCAGCCCCAGCATTTT. The encoded protein is CASSLGSGDQPQHF. V gene TRBV7-9 combines with J gene TRBJ1-5, with D tentatively TRBD1 (6 bases). CDR1 is SEHNR and CDR2 is FQNEAQ in the germline V gene (reference sequence). The CDR3 totals 14 residues. V was pared by 1 base and J by 5 bases, with 9 bases between. Together with reference TRBV7-9 and TRBJ1-5, the CDR3 gives the full variable domain: DTGVSQNPRHKITKRGQNVTFRCDPISEHNRLYWYRQTLGQGPEFLTYFQNEAQLEKSRLLSDRFSAERPKGSFSTLEIQRTEQGDSAMYLCASSLGSGDQPQHFGDGTRLSIL.

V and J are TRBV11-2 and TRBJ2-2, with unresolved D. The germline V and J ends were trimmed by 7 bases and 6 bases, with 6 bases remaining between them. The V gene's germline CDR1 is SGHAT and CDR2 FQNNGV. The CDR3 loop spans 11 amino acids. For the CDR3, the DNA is TGTGCCAGCACTAGAGCCGGGGAGCTGTTTTTT. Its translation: CASTRAGELFF.

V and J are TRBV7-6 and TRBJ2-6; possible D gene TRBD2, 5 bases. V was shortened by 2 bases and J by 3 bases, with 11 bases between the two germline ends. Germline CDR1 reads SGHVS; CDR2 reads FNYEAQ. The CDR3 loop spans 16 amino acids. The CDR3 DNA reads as TGTGCCAGCAGCTTAAATCCCGGGGATGGGGCCAACGTCCTGACTTTC. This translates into CASSLNPGDGANVLTF.